This TCR beta chain was obtained from a study of blood T cell repertoires in COVID-19. On the study more broadly: The United States, Italy and Spain supplied acute and convalescent COVID-19 samples. In each case, the material was cDNA or gDNA derived from T cells, B-cell-depleted T cells, or PBMCs.

Authors' analysis steps: Using reference gene primer amplification, nucleated cell counts were estimated. The protocol was immunoSEQ multiplex PCR, while the TCRdb copy is restricted to in-frame clones and leaves out a portion. V and J calls and clone size are those listed in that table; D and trimming were worked out from the DNA. The table records 120,000 or so clones, roughly four fifths of them present only once. The length of the CDR3 is 13 residues. Germline values: CDR1 MNHEY, CDR2 SVGAGI. Seattle cases were enrolled at active infection and followed longitudinally. The chain combines TRBV6-5 with TRBJ2-5; a possible D gene is TRBD2 (5 bases). TRBJ2-7 matches the DNA end more closely, so the J call is doubtful. Specimen: peripheral blood. This TCR was sampled from a young man with COVID-19, enrolled during active disease. The CDR3 loop is CASSPGLKYEQYF. The CDR3 bases are TGTGCCAGCAGTCCAGGACTTAAGTACGAGCAGTACTTC.